This T cell receptor beta chain was obtained from a study of CXCR3-negative and CXCR3-positive naive CD8 T cells. Study as a whole: Roughly 1.5 +/- 0.3 million TRB reads came from each library, giving about 135 million in total. General observations from the study: Naive cells with CXCR3 showed TRB CDR3s that were more hydrophobic than those in CXCR3-negative naive cells.

The libraries of TRB cDNA were constructed through 5' RACE using UMI labels. TCRdb re-analyzed the 5' RACE reads; it lists each CDR3 protein once, without DNA. The listing contains around 110,000 distinct CDR3 sequences. With regard to this clonotype: Antigen unknown.

Germline CDR1 is LNHDA and CDR2 is SQIVND (reference sequence). The CDR3 is 13 amino acids. This chain connects TRBV19 to TRBJ2-5. Sample: naive CXCR3+ CD8+ T cells from blood. Subset meaning: CD45RO-CCR7+CD27+CD95- naive CD8+ T cells expressing CXCR3 (TNR3+). The TCR sequence derives from a human donor in good health. Some clones in this sample may be carry-over from other donors' samples. The CDR3 sequence: CASSIVPEGTQYF.